This TCR beta chain was obtained from a study of PD-L1 blockade in urothelial cancer. As to time point: peripheral blood 6 weeks after treatment start. Overall study findings and caveats: Patients with durable benefit had greater blood expansion of tumor-associated TCR clones 3 weeks into treatment. Blood TCR clonality below the median before treatment was a predictor of better survival.

Deletions cut 0 bases from V and 7 bases from J, with 11 bases between. Germline V CDR1 and CDR2: SGHNT, YYREEE (reference sequence). The CDR3 has 14 residues. On this clone: Its cognate antigen is unknown.

TCRdb's copy holds only in-frame clones and misses some; the assay was immunoSEQ multiplex PCR. The sample yields roughly 100,000 clones, over 80% seen once. Here the sequenced sample was PBMCs, taken around atezolizumab (anti-PD-L1) treatment. The clonotype originates from a man between 65 and 85 years old with urothelial cancer. The chain links TRBV5-4 to TRBJ2-1, with D possibly being TRBD1 (6 bases). CDR3 sequence: CASSLAGRGNEQFF. The CDR3 nucleotides are TGTGCCAGCAGCTTGGCCGGCAGGGGTAATGAGCAGTTCTTC.